This T cell receptor (beta chain) was sequenced for a study of blood T cell repertoires in COVID-19. This clone was counted a few times. Germline CDR1 and CDR2: MNHEY and SVGAGI. V was pared by 11 bases and J by 3 bases, with 9 bases between. This CDR3 has 11 amino acids. Generated by immunoSEQ multiplex PCR, the TCRdb table keeps only in-frame clones and is missing some. The sample contains 30,000 to 45,000 clones, approximately 80% of which appear only once. This clonotype was obtained from a man aged 55-75 years in a cohort sampled during active COVID-19. The sequenced sample was peripheral blood. The chain uses TRBV6-5 and TRBJ2-3; D is perhaps TRBD1 (6 bases). CDR3 sequence (DNA): TGTGCCGCCGACAGGACAGATACGCAGTATTTT. This encodes CAADRTDTQYF.